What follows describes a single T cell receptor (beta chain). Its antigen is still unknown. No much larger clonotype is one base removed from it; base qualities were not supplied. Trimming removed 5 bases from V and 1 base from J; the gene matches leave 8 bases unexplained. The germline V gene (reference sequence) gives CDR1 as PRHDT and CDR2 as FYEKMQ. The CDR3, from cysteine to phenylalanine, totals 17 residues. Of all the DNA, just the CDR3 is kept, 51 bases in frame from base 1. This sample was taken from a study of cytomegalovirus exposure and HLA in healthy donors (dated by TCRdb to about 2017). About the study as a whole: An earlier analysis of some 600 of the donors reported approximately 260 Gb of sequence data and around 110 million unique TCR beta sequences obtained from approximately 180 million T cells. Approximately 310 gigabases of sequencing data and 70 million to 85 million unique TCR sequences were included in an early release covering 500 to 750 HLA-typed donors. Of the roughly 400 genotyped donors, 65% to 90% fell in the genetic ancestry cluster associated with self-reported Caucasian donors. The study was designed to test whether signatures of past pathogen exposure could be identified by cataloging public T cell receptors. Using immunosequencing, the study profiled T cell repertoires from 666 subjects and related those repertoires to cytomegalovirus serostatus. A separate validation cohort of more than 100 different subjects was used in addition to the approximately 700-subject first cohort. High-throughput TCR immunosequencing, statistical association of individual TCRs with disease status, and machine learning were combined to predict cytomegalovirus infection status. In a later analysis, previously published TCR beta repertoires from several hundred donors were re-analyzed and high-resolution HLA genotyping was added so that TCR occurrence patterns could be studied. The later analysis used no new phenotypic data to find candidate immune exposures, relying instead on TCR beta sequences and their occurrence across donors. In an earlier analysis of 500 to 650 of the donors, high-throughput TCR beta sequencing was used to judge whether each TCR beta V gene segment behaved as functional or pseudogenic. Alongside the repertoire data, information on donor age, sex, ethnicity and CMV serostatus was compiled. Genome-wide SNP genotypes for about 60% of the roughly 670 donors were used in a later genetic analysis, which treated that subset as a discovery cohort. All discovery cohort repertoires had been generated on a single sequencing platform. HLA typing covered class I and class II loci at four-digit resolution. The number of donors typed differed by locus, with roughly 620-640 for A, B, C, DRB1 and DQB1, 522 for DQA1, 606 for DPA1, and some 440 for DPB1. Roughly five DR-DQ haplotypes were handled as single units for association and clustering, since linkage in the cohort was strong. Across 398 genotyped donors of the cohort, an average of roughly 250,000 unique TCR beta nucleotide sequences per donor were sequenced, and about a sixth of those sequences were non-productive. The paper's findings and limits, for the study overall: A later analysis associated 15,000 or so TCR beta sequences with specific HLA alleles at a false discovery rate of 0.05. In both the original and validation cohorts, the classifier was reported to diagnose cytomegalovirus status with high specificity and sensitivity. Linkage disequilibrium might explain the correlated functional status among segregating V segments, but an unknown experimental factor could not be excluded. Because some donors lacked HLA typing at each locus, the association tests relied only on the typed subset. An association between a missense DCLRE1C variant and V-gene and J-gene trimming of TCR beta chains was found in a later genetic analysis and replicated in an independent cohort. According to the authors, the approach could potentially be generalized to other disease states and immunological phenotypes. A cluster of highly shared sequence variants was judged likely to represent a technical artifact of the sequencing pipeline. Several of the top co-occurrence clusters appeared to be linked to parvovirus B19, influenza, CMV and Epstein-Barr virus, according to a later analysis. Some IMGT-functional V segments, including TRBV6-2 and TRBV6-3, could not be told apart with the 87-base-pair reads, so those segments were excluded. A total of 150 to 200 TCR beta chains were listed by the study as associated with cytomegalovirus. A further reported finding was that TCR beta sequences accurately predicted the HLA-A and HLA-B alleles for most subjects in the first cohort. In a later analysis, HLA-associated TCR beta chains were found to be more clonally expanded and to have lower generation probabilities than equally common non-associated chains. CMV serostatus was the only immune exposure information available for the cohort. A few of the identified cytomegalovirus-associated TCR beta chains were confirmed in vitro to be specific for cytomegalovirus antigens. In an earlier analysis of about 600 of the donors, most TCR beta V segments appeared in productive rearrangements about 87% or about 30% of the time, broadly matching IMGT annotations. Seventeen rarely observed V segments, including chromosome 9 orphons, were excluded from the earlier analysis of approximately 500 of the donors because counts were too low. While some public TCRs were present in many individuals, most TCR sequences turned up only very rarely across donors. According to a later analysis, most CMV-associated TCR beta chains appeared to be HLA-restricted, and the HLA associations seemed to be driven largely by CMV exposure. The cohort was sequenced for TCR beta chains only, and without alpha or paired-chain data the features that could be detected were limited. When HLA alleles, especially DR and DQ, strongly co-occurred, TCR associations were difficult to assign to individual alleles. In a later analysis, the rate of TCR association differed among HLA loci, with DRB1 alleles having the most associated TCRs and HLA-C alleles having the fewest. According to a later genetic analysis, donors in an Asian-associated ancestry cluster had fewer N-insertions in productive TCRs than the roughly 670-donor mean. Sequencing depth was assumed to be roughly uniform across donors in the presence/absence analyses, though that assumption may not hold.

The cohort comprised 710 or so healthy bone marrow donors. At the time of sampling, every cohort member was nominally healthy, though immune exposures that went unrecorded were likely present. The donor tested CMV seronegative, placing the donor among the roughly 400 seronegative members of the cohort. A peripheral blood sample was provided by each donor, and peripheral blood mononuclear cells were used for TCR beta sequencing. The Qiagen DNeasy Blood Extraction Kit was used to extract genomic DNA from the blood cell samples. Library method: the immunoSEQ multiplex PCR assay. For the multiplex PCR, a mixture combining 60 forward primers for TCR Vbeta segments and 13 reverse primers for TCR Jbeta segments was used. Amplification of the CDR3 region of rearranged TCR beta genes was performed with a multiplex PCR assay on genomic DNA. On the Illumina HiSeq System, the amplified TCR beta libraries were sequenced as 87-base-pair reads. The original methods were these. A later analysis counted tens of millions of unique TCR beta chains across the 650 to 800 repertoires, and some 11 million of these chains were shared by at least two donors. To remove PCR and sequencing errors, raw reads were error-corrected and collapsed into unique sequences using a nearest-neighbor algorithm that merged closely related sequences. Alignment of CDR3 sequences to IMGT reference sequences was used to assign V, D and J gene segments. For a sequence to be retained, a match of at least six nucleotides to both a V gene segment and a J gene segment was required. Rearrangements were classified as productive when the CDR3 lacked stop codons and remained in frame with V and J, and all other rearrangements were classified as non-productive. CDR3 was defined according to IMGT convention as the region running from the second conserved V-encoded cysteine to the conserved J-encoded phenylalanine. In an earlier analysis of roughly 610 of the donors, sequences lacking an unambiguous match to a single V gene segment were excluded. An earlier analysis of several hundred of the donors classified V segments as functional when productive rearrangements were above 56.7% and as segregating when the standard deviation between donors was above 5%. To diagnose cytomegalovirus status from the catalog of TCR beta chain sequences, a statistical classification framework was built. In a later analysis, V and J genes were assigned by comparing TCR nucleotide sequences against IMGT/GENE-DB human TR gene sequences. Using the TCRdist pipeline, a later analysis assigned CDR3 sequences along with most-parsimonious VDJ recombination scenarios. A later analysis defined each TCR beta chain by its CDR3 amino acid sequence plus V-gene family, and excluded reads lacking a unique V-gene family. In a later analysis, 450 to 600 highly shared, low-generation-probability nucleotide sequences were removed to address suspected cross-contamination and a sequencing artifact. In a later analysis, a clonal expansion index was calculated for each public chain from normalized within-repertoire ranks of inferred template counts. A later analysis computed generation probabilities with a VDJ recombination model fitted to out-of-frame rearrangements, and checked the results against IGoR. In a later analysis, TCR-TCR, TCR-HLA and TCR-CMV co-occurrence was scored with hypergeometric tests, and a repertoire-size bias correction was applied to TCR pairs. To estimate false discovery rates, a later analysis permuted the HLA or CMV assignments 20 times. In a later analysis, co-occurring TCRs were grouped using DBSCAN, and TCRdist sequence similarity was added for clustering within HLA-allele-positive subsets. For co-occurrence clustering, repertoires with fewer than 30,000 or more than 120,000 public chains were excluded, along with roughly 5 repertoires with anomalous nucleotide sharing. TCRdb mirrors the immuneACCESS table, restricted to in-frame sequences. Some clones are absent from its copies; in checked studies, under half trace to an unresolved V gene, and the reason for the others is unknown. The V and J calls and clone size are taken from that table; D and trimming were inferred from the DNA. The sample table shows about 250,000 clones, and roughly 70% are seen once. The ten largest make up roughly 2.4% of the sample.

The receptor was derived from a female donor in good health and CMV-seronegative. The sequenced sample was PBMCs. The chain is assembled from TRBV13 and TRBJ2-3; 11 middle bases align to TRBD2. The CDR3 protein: CASSAGLAVPGTDTQYF. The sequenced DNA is TGTGCCAGCAGCGCGGGACTAGCGGTCCCTGGCACAGATACGCAGTATTTT.